The sequence of this T cell receptor beta chain was determined in a study of cytomegalovirus exposure and HLA in healthy donors. Concerning this clone itself: Its specificity is not known.

Primers for the PCR totalled 60 Vbeta and 13 Jbeta. Generated by immunoSEQ multiplex PCR, the TCRdb table keeps only in-frame clones and is missing some. Of about 150,000 clones listed, around 80% are singletons. Study-wide results and caveats: Previously analyzed data showed that most TCR beta V segments were productive at a frequency of about 90% or about 30%.

Germline CDR1 and CDR2: MDHEN and SYDVKM. V was trimmed by 7 bases and J by 11 bases, leaving 15 bases between them. The length of the CDR3 is 12 residues. The chain uses TRBV28 and TRBJ2-1; D not certain. Material: PBMCs. This receptor was identified in a woman in her thirties or forties in good health and CMV-seropositive. The CDR3 region has the DNA TGTGCCAGCATCTCCGCAGGTACCAAGCAGTTCTTC. Residues: CASISAGTKQFF.